The 8 T cell receptor beta chains below were found in one sample sequenced in a study of blood T cell repertoires in COVID-19. Profiled with immunoSEQ multiplex PCR; TCRdb holds only in-frame clones, not every one. Of some 390,000 clones in the sample, roughly nine tenths were seen once. The sequencing input was PBMCs or T cells enriched from blood (not recorded which). These receptors were taken from a man aged 25-40 years who had recovered from COVID-19.

The chain couples TRBV7-3 to TRBJ2-6; 7 bases fit TRBD1. Germline CDR1 SGHTA, CDR2 FQGTGA. This CDR3 has 16 residues. V lost 8 bases and J lost 4; bases outside the gene matches: 11. In DNA, the CDR3 is TGTGCCAGCCACAACAGGACAGGTGCCGGGGCCAACGTCCTGACTTTC. Translating gives CASHNRTGAGANVLTF.

The chain links TRBV10-3 to TRBJ2-1, with 10 nucleotides matching TRBD2. CDR3 length: 14 residues. Per germline, CDR1 ENHRY and CDR2 SYGVKD. After removal of 7 bases from V and 6 bases from J, the junction contained 6 bases not matched to a gene. CDR3 in DNA: TGTGCCATCACCCCAGCGGGAGGGTCCAATGAGCAGTTCTTC. This translates into CAITPAGGSNEQFF.

The chain recombines TRBV7-6 with TRBJ2-7, with 13 bases that match TRBD2. This CDR3 spans 14 amino acids. The germline V gene has CDR1 SGHVS and CDR2 FNYEAQ. J lost 4 bases, V lost 6 bases, and 3 bases had no gene match. The CDR3 DNA follows: TGTGCCAGCAGAGAACTAGCGGGAGGGTACGAGCAGTACTTC. Its translation is CASRELAGGYEQYF.

The V and J genes are TRBV5-1 and TRBJ1-2, with 8 bases identical to TRBD1. The CDR3 has 12 residues. Germline assignment: CDR1 SGHRS and CDR2 YFSETQ. Trimming removed 3 bases from V and 8 bases from J; junction bases left unmatched: 3. The CDR3 nucleotides are TGCGCCAGCAGCTCGACAGGGGAAGGCTACACCTTC. Encoded protein: CASSSTGEGYTF.

This chain links TRBV10-3 with TRBJ1-1; 8 bases agree with TRBD1. The CDR3 runs to 15 residues. Germline V gives CDR1 ENHRY, CDR2 SYGVKD. J gave up 1 base and V 2 bases, and 3 bases lay outside the gene matches. CDR3 in amino acids: CAISEQTGENTEAFF. The CDR3 DNA follows: TGTGCCATCAGTGAGCAGACAGGGGAGAACACTGAAGCTTTCTTT.

The rearrangement uses TRBV25-1 and TRBJ1-6, with D perhaps TRBD1 (6 bases). This CDR3 has 14 residues. Germline values: CDR1 MGHDK, CDR2 SYGVNS. V lost 5 bases and J lost 7, with 12 bases in between. This chain's CDR3 is CASSYDRPNSPLHF. The DNA of the CDR3 is TGTGCCAGCAGTTACGACAGGCCAAATTCACCCCTCCACTTT.

The chain uses TRBV4-1 and TRBJ2-4; 9 bases map to TRBD1. Germline V gene data show CDR1 as MGHRA and CDR2 as YSYEKL. Trimming cost V 1 base and J 4 bases; bases outside gene matches: 2. The CDR3 is 15 residues long. CDR3 loop: CASSQVGQGKNIQYF. The DNA of the CDR3 is TGCGCCAGCAGCCAAGTAGGACAGGGGAAAAACATTCAGTACTTC.

This clone showed up just once. This rearrangement joins TRBV11-2 to TRBJ2-5, with D tentatively TRBD2 (6 bases). The germline gives CDR1 SGHAT, CDR2 FQNNGV. Trimming shortened V by 2 bases and J by 2 bases, and 12 bases separated the two germline ends. The CDR3 loop spans 15 amino acids. CDR3: CASSLSDGGQETQYF. DNA for the CDR3: TGTGCCAGCAGCTTATCGGATGGGGGGCAAGAGACCCAGTACTTC.